The 27 T cell receptor beta chains below come from one sample, sequenced in a study of T cell changes during pregnancy in multiple sclerosis. The method was immunoSEQ multiplex PCR; TCRdb's version includes in-frame clones alone and lacks a portion of them. The sample includes about 40,000 clones, 91% of them seen just once. The material was CD4+ T cells from peripheral blood mononuclear cells, obtained in the second trimester of pregnancy. These receptors all stem from a female donor in good health, enrolled as a control in a pregnancy study.

The chain uses TRBV30 and TRBJ2-2, with D tentatively TRBD1 (5 bases). The CDR3 is made up of 15 amino acids. V lost 4 bases and J 2 bases, leaving 14 bases between the germline ends. CDR1 and CDR2 (germline): GTSNPN, SVGIG (reference sequence). CDR3 region: CAWTHKGQNTGELFF. CDR3 in DNA: TGTGCCTGGACTCATAAAGGACAAAACACCGGGGAGCTGTTTTTT.

The chain joins TRBV9 to TRBJ2-5, with 8 bases that match TRBD2. CDR3 length: 16 amino acids. V lost 4 bases, J lost 6 bases, and 14 bases stayed unmatched. Germline-derived CDR1 and CDR2 are SGDLS and YYNGEE. The CDR3: CASSPLGLGAQKTQYF. Here the CDR3 DNA reads TGTGCCAGCAGCCCCCTGGGACTAGGGGCTCAGAAGACCCAGTACTTC.

The chain joins TRBV6-5 to TRBJ2-5; D gene uncertain. Germline V gene lookup returns CDR1 MNHEY and CDR2 SVGAGI. The CDR3 contains 15 residues. The V end lost 2 bases, the J end lost 5 bases, and 15 bases lay between the germline ends. The CDR3 DNA follows: TGTGCCAGCAGTTACATCGGTAGCAGAAGGGAGACCCAGTACTTC. Residues: CASSYIGSRRETQYF.

This clone has only one observation. The gene calls are TRBV18 and TRBJ1-2; weak D call: TRBD1 (6 bases). The germline V gene has CDR1 KGHSH and CDR2 LQKENI. Trimming left V 6 bases short and J 8 bases short, with 22 bases between. This CDR3 spans 15 amino acids. DNA for the CDR3: TGTGCCAGCTCCCAAATGACAGGCCAATCAAGGGGCTACACCTTC. Its protein is CASSQMTGQSRGYTF. The full variable domain, in which reference TRBV18 and TRBJ1-2 provide the parts outside the CDR3, is NAGVMQNPRHLVRRRGQEARLRCSPMKGHSHVYWYRQLPEEGLKFMVYLQKENIIDESGMPKERFSAEFPKEGPSILRIQQVVRGDSAAYFCASSQMTGQSRGYTFGSGTRLTVV.

This clone was observed a handful of times. The chain couples TRBV28 to TRBJ1-1; 7 positions agree with TRBD1. The length of the CDR3 is 14 residues. Germline CDR1 MDHEN, CDR2 SYDVKM. Losses at the gene ends were 3 bases for V and 7 bases for J; bases not matched to a gene: 8. The CDR3 nucleotides are TGTGCCAGCAGTTTTGGGACAGAAATGGTTGAAGCTTTCTTT. This encodes CASSFGTEMVEAFF.

The chain has TRBV6-6 and TRBJ1-2; 11 bases fit TRBD1. CDR3 length: 13 amino acids. The J segment lost 2 bases and the V segment lost 8 bases, leaving 1 base of the junction unmatched. Germline V lookup: CDR1 MNHNY, CDR2 SVGAGI (reference sequence). CDR3 in amino acids: CASGTGGNYGYTF. The DNA of the CDR3 is TGTGCCAGCGGGACAGGGGGAAACTATGGCTACACCTTC.

This rearrangement joins TRBV2 to TRBJ2-5; weak D call: TRBD2 (5 bases). CDR1 SNHLY and CDR2 FYNNEI come from the germline V gene. The CDR3 spans 15 residues. The germline V and J ends were trimmed by 4 bases and 5 bases, with 17 bases remaining between them. CDR3 DNA sequence: TGTGCCAGCAGTGCTTCCAAAACCCGAGGGGAGACCCAGTACTTC. Translated: CASSASKTRGETQYF.

This clone was seen only once. The chain is built from TRBV19 and TRBJ2-3; D not certain. Looked up from germline, CDR1 is LNHDA and CDR2 is SQIVND (reference sequence). The CDR3 length is 15 residues. The V and J ends lost 5 bases and 4 bases respectively, with 16 bases between them. CDR3 nucleotide sequence: TGTGCCAGTAGTCCTAGTGACGCGGTCCCAGATACGCAGTATTTT. Protein sequence: CASSPSDAVPDTQYF.

The chain uses TRBV5-6 and TRBJ1-5, with TRBD1 matching 9 bases. Germline CDR1 is SGHDT and CDR2 is YYEEEE. The V and J ends lost 4 bases and 5 bases, in that order; junction bases with no gene match: 4. This CDR3 is built from 14 residues. The CDR3 DNA reads as TGTGCCAGCAGCCTAGGGACAGGGTATCAGCCCCAGCATTTT. Protein product: CASSLGTGYQPQHF.

The rearrangement joins TRBV18 to TRBJ2-1; TRBD2 matches at 13 bases. After removal of 0 bases from V and 7 bases from J, the junction contained 3 bases not matched to a gene. Germline CDR1 is KGHSH and CDR2 is LQKENI. This CDR3 region has 16 residues. The CDR3 DNA follows: TGTGCCAGCTCACCACCAACGGGACTAGCGGGAAATGAGCAGTTCTTC. This translates into CASSPPTGLAGNEQFF.

The chain combines TRBV5-5 with TRBJ1-1; D ambiguous. With 5 bases removed from V and 0 bases from J, the gap between germline ends came to 23 bases. Germline loops: CDR1 SGHKS, CDR2 YYEKEE (reference sequence). This CDR3 is built from 18 residues. The CDR3 spells CASSREVGSADMNTEAFF. In DNA form, the CDR3 reads TGTGCCAGCAGTCGGGAGGTCGGGTCAGCAGATATGAACACTGAAGCTTTCTTT. Complete variable domain (other parts from reference TRBV5-5 and TRBJ1-1): DAGVTQSPTHLIKTRGQQVTLRCSPISGHKSVSWYQQVLGQGPQFIFQYYEKEERGRGNFPDRFSARQFPNYSSELNVNALLLGDSALYLCASSREVGSADMNTEAFFGQGTRLTVV.

The J gene is TRBJ2-3, the V gene TRBV4-1, with TRBD1 identical over 11 bases. Germline trimming cut 4 bases from V and 1 base from J; bases unmatched to any gene: 10. The CDR3 totals 18 residues. Germline V gene sequence: CDR1 MGHRA, CDR2 YSYEKL. CDR3 in amino acids: CASSLGQGAWGGTDTQYF. The CDR3 DNA is TGCGCCAGCAGCCTAGGACAGGGGGCTTGGGGTGGCACAGATACGCAGTATTTT.

The chain couples TRBV6-6 to TRBJ2-3; the D gene is possibly TRBD2 (5 bases). This CDR3 has 16 residues. CDR1 and CDR2 (germline): MNHNY, SVGAGI (reference sequence). Trimming cost V 1 base and J 0 bases, with 11 bases left between them. The CDR3 DNA reads TGTGCCAGCAGTTACTACGGGGAATCTAGCACAGATACGCAGTATTTT. This translates into CASSYYGESSTDTQYF.

This rearrangement joins TRBV29-1 to TRBJ1-2; D is perhaps TRBD1 (6 bases). This CDR3 spans 12 amino acids. V lost 6 bases and J lost 3, with 11 bases in between. The germline CDR1 and CDR2 sequences are SQVTM and ANQGSEA. Here the CDR3 reads CSVPNRDYGYTF. CDR3 coding DNA: TGCAGCGTCCCCAACAGGGACTATGGCTACACCTTC.

The rearrangement links TRBV7-9 to TRBJ1-2; 8 bases map to TRBD1. CDR3 length: 13 amino acids. Germline V lookup: CDR1 SEHNR, CDR2 FQNEAQ (reference sequence). Trimming at V came to 1 base and at J to 7 bases, leaving 2 bases not matched to a gene. The CDR3 spells CASSLGGTGGYTF. The CDR3 DNA follows: TGTGCCAGCAGCTTAGGGGGGACAGGTGGCTACACCTTC. Full variable domain (missing parts from reference TRBV7-9 and TRBJ1-2): DTGVSQNPRHKITKRGQNVTFRCDPISEHNRLYWYRQTLGQGPEFLTYFQNEAQLEKSRLLSDRFSAERPKGSFSTLEIQRTEQGDSAMYLCASSLGGTGGYTFGSGTRLTVV.

V is TRBV21-1 and J is TRBJ1-3; TRBD1 is the table's D call, not checked against the DNA. TRBV21-1 is flagged as a pseudogene. The CDR3 is 15 amino acids. CDR3 sequence: CASSKGGQGMDTIYF. Here the CDR3 DNA reads TGTGCCAGCAGCAAAGGAGGCCAGGGGATGGACACCATATATTTT.

V is TRBV7-9 and J is TRBJ2-3; D is ambiguous. Per germline, CDR1 SEHNR and CDR2 FQNEAQ (reference sequence). The CDR3 length is 16 residues. Between the trimmed V and J ends, which lost 5 bases and 6 bases, there was a span of 21 bases. This CDR3 is CASSRAKEVRTDTQYF. The CDR3 coding sequence is TGTGCCAGCAGCCGTGCCAAAGAAGTGAGAACGGATACGCAGTATTTT. Variable domain in full (rest from reference TRBV7-9 and TRBJ2-3): DTGVSQNPRHKITKRGQNVTFRCDPISEHNRLYWYRQTLGQGPEFLTYFQNEAQLEKSRLLSDRFSAERPKGSFSTLEIQRTEQGDSAMYLCASSRAKEVRTDTQYFGPGTRLTVL.

V gene TRBV7-9 combines with J gene TRBJ2-7; D not certain. CDR3 length: 14 amino acids. Between the trimmed V and J ends, which lost 5 bases and 1 base, there was a span of 12 bases. Per germline, CDR1 SEHNR and CDR2 FQNEAQ (reference sequence). The CDR3 region has the DNA TGTGCCAGCAGCCTCCCCCGGGTTTCCTACGAGCAGTACTTC. Translating it yields CASSLPRVSYEQYF.

The chain employs TRBV4-1 and TRBJ2-1, with a weak D call TRBD2 (6 bases). The CDR3 contains 14 residues. In germline, CDR1 is MGHRA, CDR2 YSYEKL. The germline V and J ends were trimmed by 8 bases and 8 bases, with 19 bases remaining between them. CDR3 sequence: CASQPVEGRYEQFF. The CDR3 DNA reads TGCGCCAGCCAACCGGTGGAGGGTCGTTATGAGCAGTTCTTC.

The chain carries TRBV29-1 and TRBJ1-1; 10 bases agree with TRBD1. The germline gives CDR1 SQVTM, CDR2 ANQGSEA. Trimming at V came to 7 bases and at J to 4 bases, leaving 9 bases not matched to a gene. CDR3 size: 14 residues. The CDR3 nucleotides read TGCAGCGGCCTGACAGGGGGCCAGGGCACTGAAGCTTTCTTT. Translation: CSGLTGGQGTEAFF.

The chain joins TRBV28 to TRBJ2-7; D is perhaps TRBD2 (6 bases). Germline CDR1 reads MDHEN; CDR2 reads SYDVKM. The V end was cut by 6 bases, the J end by 4 bases, with 10 bases between. This CDR3 region has 12 residues. DNA for the CDR3: TGTGCCAGCAGAGGGGAGGTATACGAGCAGTACTTC. The encoded protein is CASRGEVYEQYF.

J is TRBJ1-1 and V is TRBV20-1; D remains ambiguous. Trimming pared 6 bases from V and 7 bases from J, leaving 9 bases between. Germline CDR1 reads DFQATT; CDR2 reads SNEGSKA (reference sequence). CDR3 length equals 10 residues. Written as DNA, the CDR3 is TGCAGTGCCGGGCGGGTTGAAGCTTTCTTT. Translation: CSAGRVEAFF.

The DNA of the CDR3 is TGTGCCAGCAGCACCGGGACTTCGGAGCAGTACTTC. Translated: CASSTGTSEQYF. The gene calls are TRBV5-5 and TRBJ2-7; the D gene is possibly TRBD2 (6 bases). CDR3 length equals 12 residues. The V gene's germline CDR1 is SGHKS and CDR2 YYEKEE (reference sequence). The germline V and J ends were trimmed by 4 bases and 7 bases, with 12 bases remaining between them.

This sequence joins TRBV18 and TRBJ2-5; D perhaps matches TRBD2 (5 bases). Germline CDR1 reads KGHSH; CDR2 reads LQKENI. This CDR3 has 13 residues. V lost 6 bases and J lost 5, with 13 bases in between. This CDR3 is CASSPTRAETQYF. CDR3 nucleotide sequence: TGTGCCAGCTCCCCAACTAGAGCGGAGACCCAGTACTTC.

This clone was recorded a few times. This rearrangement joins TRBV5-1 to TRBJ2-1; 14 bases map to TRBD2. CDR1 is SGHRS, CDR2 YFSETQ, per germline. This CDR3 contains 17 residues. J lost 4 bases, V lost 3 bases, and 6 bases had no gene match. The CDR3 here is CASSYTGLAGVYNEQFF. The DNA for the CDR3 is TGCGCCAGCAGCTACACGGGACTAGCGGGGGTGTACAATGAGCAGTTCTTC.

The chain is built from TRBV7-2 and TRBJ2-7, with 12 bases matching TRBD1. Germline V CDR1 and CDR2: SGHTA, FQGNSA. The CDR3 contains 15 residues. J gave up 4 bases and V 3 bases, and 4 bases lay outside the gene matches. The CDR3, as DNA: TGTGCCAGCAGCTTGGGGACAGGGGGCCTATACGAGCAGTACTTC. Translation gives CASSLGTGGLYEQYF.

The V call is TRBV30, the J call TRBJ1-2; the match to TRBD1 covers 9 bases. Trimming at V came to 3 bases and at J to 8 bases, leaving 7 bases not matched to a gene. The CDR3 consists of 13 residues. Germline loops: CDR1 GTSNPN, CDR2 SVGIG (reference sequence). In DNA, the CDR3 is TGTGCCTGGAGCGGGACAGGGAAGCACGGCTACACCTTC. This sequence encodes CAWSGTGKHGYTF.